This is a list of T cell receptor beta chains from one sample in a study of cytomegalovirus exposure and HLA in healthy donors. Profiling relied on immunoSEQ multiplex PCR, and the TCRdb table lists in-frame clones only, not all of them. Of some 110,000 clones listed, around 77% are singletons. Sequenced input: PBMCs. The receptors were gathered from a man aged 45 to 65 in good health and CMV-seropositive. The CDR3 runs from the conserved cysteine through the conserved F or W. The D gene is left open where the match is weak. Clone sizes are given selectively: once, few, many, or a class where the clone is expanded.

V gene: TRBV28
D gene: NA
CDR3 length: 19
clone size: few
J gene: TRBJ2-7
CDR3 DNA: TGTGCCAGCAGTTTACACCCCTCCCGCGGTCTGGCGTCACCCTACGAGCAGTACTTC
CDR3 protein: CASSLHPSRGLASPYEQYF

V gene: TRBV5-1
D gene: NA
CDR3 length: 15
clone size: once
J gene: TRBJ2-1
CDR3 DNA: TGCGCCAGCAGCTTGAGGCAGGGAAAGTACAATGAGCAGTTCTTC
CDR3 protein: CASSLRQGKYNEQFF

V gene: TRBV7-2
D gene: NA
CDR3 length: 15
clone size: NA
J gene: TRBJ1-3
CDR3 DNA: TGTGCCAGCAGCTTAGCTGCGTCGTATGGAAACACCATATATTTT
CDR3 protein: CASSLAASYGNTIYF

V gene: TRBV5-4
D gene: TRBD2
CDR3 length: 15
clone size: NA
J gene: TRBJ2-1
CDR3 DNA: TGTGCCAGCAGCCGGACACCGGGGGGCTACAATGAGCAGTTCTTC
CDR3 protein: CASSRTPGGYNEQFF

V gene: TRBV14
D gene: NA
CDR3 length: 13
clone size: NA
J gene: TRBJ2-3
CDR3 DNA: TGTGCCAGCAGCCAAAGAGGGTATGATACGCAGTATTTT
CDR3 protein: CASSQRGYDTQYF

V gene: TRBV19
D gene: TRBD1
CDR3 length: 15
clone size: once
J gene: TRBJ2-7
CDR3 DNA: TGTGCCAGTAGTTGGACAGGGATTGGGCTCTACGAGCAGTACTTC
CDR3 protein: CASSWTGIGLYEQYF

V gene: TRBV10-1
D gene: TRBD2
CDR3 length: 15
clone size: NA
J gene: TRBJ2-1
CDR3 DNA: TGCGCCACTAAAACCTGGATAGCGGGAACCCCGGAGCAGTTCTTC
CDR3 protein: CATKTWIAGTPEQFF

V gene: TRBV7-9
D gene: TRBD2
CDR3 length: 17
clone size: NA
J gene: TRBJ2-3
CDR3 DNA: TGTGCCAGCAGCTCAGGTGCGACTAGCGGGTACACAGATACGCAGTATTTT
CDR3 protein: CASSSGATSGYTDTQYF

V gene: TRBV19
D gene: TRBD1
CDR3 length: 14
clone size: few
J gene: TRBJ2-7
CDR3 DNA: TGTGCCAGTAGTATAAGAGACAGGGGTGGCGAGCAGTACTTC
CDR3 protein: CASSIRDRGGEQYF

V gene: TRBV14
D gene: TRBD1
CDR3 length: 15
clone size: NA
J gene: TRBJ2-2
CDR3 DNA: TGTGCCAGCAGCCAAACAGGGGGCGTCACCGGGGAGCTGTTTTTT
CDR3 protein: CASSQTGGVTGELFF

V gene: TRBV19
D gene: NA
CDR3 length: 14
clone size: NA
J gene: TRBJ1-1
CDR3 DNA: TGTGCCAGTCGAGTCGGGAGGGGCAACACTGAAGCTTTCTTT
CDR3 protein: CASRVGRGNTEAFF

V gene: TRBV11-2
D gene: TRBD1
CDR3 length: 11
clone size: NA
J gene: TRBJ1-1
CDR3 DNA: TGTGCCAGCGGACAGGGTACTGAAGCTTTCTTT
CDR3 protein: CASGQGTEAFF

V gene: TRBV18
D gene: NA
CDR3 length: 14
clone size: NA
J gene: TRBJ1-5
CDR3 DNA: TGTGCCAGCTCCTGGGGGGGGCGGGATCAGCCCCAGCATTTT
CDR3 protein: CASSWGGRDQPQHF

V gene: TRBV11-2
D gene: NA
CDR3 length: 14
clone size: NA
J gene: TRBJ1-5
CDR3 DNA: TGTGCCAGCAGCCCTCAGGGGAGTAATCAGCCCCAGCATTTT
CDR3 protein: CASSPQGSNQPQHF

V gene: TRBV15
D gene: TRBD2
CDR3 length: 17
clone size: NA
J gene: TRBJ2-2
CDR3 DNA: TGTGCCACCAGCAGATTGGGACTAGCGGCGAACACCGGGGAGCTGTTTTTT
CDR3 protein: CATSRLGLAANTGELFF

V gene: TRBV2
D gene: NA
CDR3 length: 14
clone size: NA
J gene: TRBJ1-5
CDR3 DNA: TGTGCCAGCAGCTCGGGAGGGGGCAATCAGCCCCAGCATTTT
CDR3 protein: CASSSGGGNQPQHF